This record looks at one TCR beta chain sequence and its context. The target antigen is unknown. The source of the sample is a study of T cells in localized non-small cell lung cancer. Study-wide findings and caveats: A median about 62 of the top 100 tumor clones appeared in adjacent lung. Clonality peaked in uninvolved adjacent lung rather than tumor.

Assay: immunoSEQ multiplex PCR; the TCRdb copy retains only in-frame clones and omits some. Among about 41,000 clones, about 86% were seen once, and the ten largest hold 6.5% to 9%. The sample here was peripheral blood, taken before any cancer treatment. The TCR comes from a woman between 18 and 49 years old with stage III lung adenocarcinoma.

CDR3 coding DNA: TGCGCCAGCAGCGAAGGACAGGGGGGCAATCAGCCCCAGCATTTT. The encoded protein is CASSEGQGGNQPQHF. The rearrangement uses TRBV5-1 and TRBJ1-5, with TRBD1 identical over 10 bases. The CDR3 totals 15 residues. Germline trimming cut 4 bases from V and 2 bases from J; bases unmatched to any gene: 3. Germline-derived CDR1 and CDR2 are SGHRS and YFSETQ.